This record covers a single T cell receptor beta chain. The target antigen is unknown. This CDR3 has 11 residues. V was clipped by 4 bases and J by 6 bases, with 6 bases between them. Germline V lookup: CDR1 LNHDA, CDR2 SQIVND (reference sequence). This specimen comes from a study of T cell responses to AZD1222 COVID-19 vaccine. Data came from immunoSEQ multiplex PCR; TCRdb stores just in-frame clones and leaves some out. The sample lists under 150,000 clones, 65% to 90% occurring once. Study findings and constraints: There were mostly white British donors and more females than males, and clonal diversity was possibly underestimated.

The material sequenced was peripheral blood, taken 28 days after the second dose of the MenACWY control vaccine. V gene TRBV19 combines with J gene TRBJ1-2; D is ambiguous. The TCR was taken from an adult who received the MenACWY meningococcal vaccine as a control. The CDR3 loop reads CASSRRDGYTF. CDR3 DNA: TGTGCCAGTAGTAGGAGGGATGGCTACACCTTC.